Detailed here is one T cell receptor beta chain. The data are from a study of sequential checkpoint blockade in melanoma. Profiling relied on immunoSEQ multiplex PCR, and the TCRdb table lists in-frame clones only, not all of them. The data show about 18,000 clones, roughly four fifths seen once. Described treatment: randomized to nivolumab then ipilimumab (arm A) or the reverse (arm B). CDR1 is LNHDA, CDR2 SQIVND, per germline (reference sequence). The CDR3 has 15 amino acids. V lost 3 bases to trimming and J lost 8 bases; unmatched junction nucleotides: 8. V usage is TRBV19 and J usage is TRBJ2-1, with 9 bases lining up with TRBD2. This receptor was taken from a human donor with melanoma. Source: CD8+ T cells sorted from blood (inferred from file names), taken from a patient given nivolumab and ipilimumab in sequence. DNA for the CDR3: TGTGCCAGTAGTATTCGTCTAGCGGGGTTGCATGAGCAGTTCTTC. Amino acid sequence: CASSIRLAGLHEQFF.